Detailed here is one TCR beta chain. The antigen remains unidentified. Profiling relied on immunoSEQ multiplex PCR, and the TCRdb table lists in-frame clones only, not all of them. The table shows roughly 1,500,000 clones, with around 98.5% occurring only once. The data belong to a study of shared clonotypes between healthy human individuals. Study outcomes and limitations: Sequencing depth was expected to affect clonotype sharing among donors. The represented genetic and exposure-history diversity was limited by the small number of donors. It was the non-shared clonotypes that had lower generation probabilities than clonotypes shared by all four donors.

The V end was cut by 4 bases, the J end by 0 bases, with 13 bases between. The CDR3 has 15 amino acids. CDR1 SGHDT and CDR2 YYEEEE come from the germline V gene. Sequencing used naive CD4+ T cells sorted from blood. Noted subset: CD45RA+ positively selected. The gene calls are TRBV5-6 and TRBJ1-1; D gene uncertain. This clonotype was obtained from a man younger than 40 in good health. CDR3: CASSPRPIMNTEAFF. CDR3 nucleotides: TGTGCCAGCAGCCCCCGACCGATAATGAACACTGAAGCTTTCTTT.